These 13 T cell receptor beta chains came from one sample sequenced in a study of high-grade serous ovarian cancer treatment subgroups. Assay: immunoSEQ multiplex PCR; the TCRdb copy retains only in-frame clones and omits some. Of approximately 36,000 clones listed, over 60% are singletons. Tumor samples were taken before definitive surgery or chemotherapy. Sequencing was carried out using tumor tissue. Receptor source: a human donor with high-grade serous ovarian cancer.

The chain has TRBV30 and TRBJ1-1; no firm D call. This CDR3 contains 10 residues. V gave up 6 bases and J gave up 1 base, with 3 bases separating them. CDR1 and CDR2 (germline): GTSNPN, SVGIG (reference sequence). Here the CDR3 reads CACENTEAFF. Written as DNA, the CDR3 is TGTGCCTGCGAGAACACTGAAGCTTTCTTT.

The chain links TRBV7-9 to TRBJ2-2; the D gene could be TRBD1 or TRBD2 (5 bases each). Trimming took off 7 bases at V and 5 bases at J, with 23 bases between the two ends. The CDR3 length is 17 residues. The germline V gene encodes CDR1 SEHNR and CDR2 FQNEAQ (reference sequence). The CDR3 here is CASKRGPSGALTGELFF. The CDR3 coding sequence is TGTGCCAGCAAAAGGGGCCCCAGCGGAGCCTTGACCGGGGAGCTGTTTTTT.

The chain uses TRBV6-6 and TRBJ1-3; no clear D. Germline V CDR1 and CDR2: MNHNY, SVGAGI (reference sequence). The V and J ends lost 3 bases and 0 bases respectively, with 6 bases between them. The CDR3 has 14 amino acids. CDR3 in amino acids: CASSYGRSGNTIYF. CDR3 sequence (DNA): TGTGCCAGCAGTTATGGCCGCTCTGGAAACACCATATATTTT.

The CDR3 region is CASSKEGEETQYF. CDR3 DNA sequence: TGTGCCAGCAGTAAAGAGGGGGAAGAGACCCAGTACTTC. This rearrangement joins TRBV2 to TRBJ2-5; tentative D call: TRBD1 (6 bases). In germline, CDR1 is SNHLY, CDR2 FYNNEI. The CDR3 sequence is 13 residues long. With 5 bases removed from V and 3 bases from J, the gap between germline ends came to 10 bases.

This chain joins TRBV4-3 and TRBJ1-5; D perhaps matches TRBD1 (6 bases). Germline assignment: CDR1 LGHNA and CDR2 YSLEER. This CDR3 contains 13 residues. The ends were cut back, 3 bases at V and 6 bases at J, with 9 bases in the middle. The DNA for the CDR3 is TGCGCCAGCAGCCATTTCAGGGGTCAGCCCCAGCATTTT. As protein: CASSHFRGQPQHF.

J is TRBJ2-7 and V is TRBV30; 11 nucleotides line up with TRBD1. CDR3 length: 16 residues. Per germline, CDR1 GTSNPN and CDR2 SVGIG (reference sequence). V trimming: 1 base; J trimming: 2 bases; junction bases outside the gene matches: 7. The CDR3 DNA sequence: TGTGCCTGGAGTGCCAGTGGGACAGGGGGACCCTACGAGCAGTACTTC. This codes for CAWSASGTGGPYEQYF.

The genes are TRBV7-3 and TRBJ2-1; D assignment may be TRBD1 or TRBD2 (5 bases each). In germline, CDR1 is SGHTA, CDR2 FQGTGA. The CDR3 has 17 residues. V was clipped by 5 bases and J by 8 bases, with 25 bases between them. The CDR3, as DNA: TGTGCCAGCAGCCTCATACCCACCGTAGTCGGGACCGATGAGCAGTTCTTC. It yields the protein CASSLIPTVVGTDEQFF.

This chain links TRBV7-9 with TRBJ2-5; 8 bases align to TRBD2. Germline V gene lookup returns CDR1 SEHNR and CDR2 FQNEAQ (reference sequence). The CDR3 is 13 residues long. The junction had 1 base not matched to a gene; V was cut back by 5 bases and J by 2 bases. The chain's CDR3 is CASSRGGQETQYF. CDR3 DNA sequence: TGTGCCAGCAGCCGGGGGGGTCAAGAGACCCAGTACTTC.

The chain has TRBV4-3 and TRBJ2-3, with 13 bases identical to TRBD2. The germline V gene has CDR1 LGHNA and CDR2 YSLEER. The CDR3 sequence is 19 residues long. V shed 5 bases, J shed 0 bases, and the junction held 11 bases outside the gene matches. In DNA form, the CDR3 reads TGCGCCAGCAGCTCCCGGGTAACTAGCGGGAGGGTCAGCACAGATACGCAGTATTTT. It codes for CASSSRVTSGRVSTDTQYF.

The gene calls are TRBV2 and TRBJ2-2; D uncertain. Trimming removed 4 bases at V and 10 bases at J, with 10 bases between. The CDR3 covers 12 residues. CDR1 and CDR2 from the germline V gene are SNHLY and FYNNEI. CDR3 region: CASSVRAEELFF. CDR3 coding DNA: TGTGCCAGCAGTGTCCGGGCCGAGGAGCTGTTTTTT.

V is TRBV5-1 and J is TRBJ2-7; 9 positions match TRBD1. J was trimmed by 0 bases and V by 4 bases; bases with no gene match: 8. The CDR3 spans 16 residues. Germline V gene sequence: CDR1 SGHRS, CDR2 YFSETQ. The CDR3 DNA follows: TGCGCCAGCAGCCCCGGGACAGGGCTCAGCTCCTACGAGCAGTACTTC. Its protein product is CASSPGTGLSSYEQYF.

The chain joins TRBV2 to TRBJ2-7; 14 nucleotides agree with TRBD2. The CDR3 has 14 amino acids. With V trimmed by 8 bases and J by 5 bases, 5 bases remained unmatched. Germline loops: CDR1 SNHLY, CDR2 FYNNEI. Here the CDR3 reads CASYGTSGSHEQYF. CDR3 in DNA: TGTGCCAGCTATGGGACTAGCGGGAGCCACGAGCAGTACTTC. The full variable domain, with the rest looked up from reference TRBV2 and TRBJ2-7, is EPEVTQTPSHQVTQMGQEVILRCVPISNHLYFYWYRQILGQKVEFLVSFYNNEISEKSEIFDDQFSVERPDGSNFTLKIRSTKLEDSAMYFCASYGTSGSHEQYFGPGTRLTVT.

This sequence joins TRBV7-8 and TRBJ2-1, with 10 bases matching TRBD2. With V trimmed by 5 bases and J by 10 bases, 8 bases remained unmatched. Germline loops: CDR1 SGHVS, CDR2 FQNEAQ. This CDR3 has 14 amino acids. CDR3 nucleotides: TGTGCCAGCAGCGTTAGCGGGGGGCCCGGGGAGCAGTTCTTC. This gives the protein CASSVSGGPGEQFF.